The rows below give T cell receptor beta chains drawn from one sample of a study of shared clonotypes between healthy human individuals. The data were produced by immunoSEQ multiplex PCR, yet TCRdb's version contains in-frame clones alone and is incomplete. The sample includes roughly 1,100,000 clones, 65% to 80% of them seen just once. The source material was memory CD4+ T cells sorted from blood. These receptors came from a man aged 18-30 years in good health. Both conserved end residues are part of each CDR3. D genes are given only for firm matches. Not every row has a clone size; where given, it reads once, few, many or a size class.

J gene: TRBJ2-5
V gene: TRBV4-1
clone size: -
D gene: -
CDR3 protein: CASSQDTWGTQYF
CDR3 DNA: TGCGCCAGCAGCCAAGATACCTGGGGGACCCAGTACTTC

J gene: TRBJ2-2
V gene: TRBV6-1
clone size: -
D gene: -
CDR3 protein: CASSERQGGTGELFF
CDR3 DNA: TGTGCCAGCAGTGAAAGACAGGGAGGGACCGGGGAGCTGTTTTTT

J gene: TRBJ1-6
V gene: TRBV7-2
clone size: -
D gene: -
CDR3 protein: CASSLAGWEPLHF
CDR3 DNA: TGTGCCAGCAGCTTAGCAGGGTGGGAACCCCTCCACTTT

J gene: TRBJ1-6
V gene: TRBV9
clone size: -
D gene: TRBD1
CDR3 protein: CASSVDEGTGYSPLHF
CDR3 DNA: TGTGCCAGCAGCGTAGACGAAGGGACAGGGTATTCACCCCTCCACTTT

J gene: TRBJ1-1
V gene: TRBV10-3
clone size: -
D gene: -
CDR3 protein: CAISRTDTEAFF
CDR3 DNA: TGTGCCATCAGCAGGACAGACACTGAAGCTTTCTTT

J gene: TRBJ1-2
V gene: TRBV5-1
clone size: -
D gene: -
CDR3 protein: CASSLSIGTAYGYTF
CDR3 DNA: TGCGCCAGCAGCTTGTCGATTGGGACGGCATATGGCTACACCTTC

J gene: TRBJ2-4
V gene: TRBV7-9
clone size: -
D gene: -
CDR3 protein: CASSLGAGGNIQYF
CDR3 DNA: TGTGCCAGCAGCTTAGGGGCGGGTGGAAACATTCAGTACTTC

J gene: TRBJ2-1
V gene: TRBV9
clone size: -
D gene: -
CDR3 protein: CASSVGGIGRNEQFF
CDR3 DNA: TGTGCCAGCAGCGTAGGAGGGATAGGGAGGAATGAGCAGTTCTTC

J gene: TRBJ1-1
V gene: TRBV4-3
clone size: few
D gene: -
CDR3 protein: CASSQGREGTEAFF
CDR3 DNA: TGCGCCAGCAGCCAAGGAAGGGAAGGCACTGAAGCTTTCTTT

J gene: TRBJ2-1
V gene: TRBV11-3
clone size: -
D gene: -
CDR3 protein: CASSLGRVAYNEQFF
CDR3 DNA: TGTGCCAGCAGCTTAGGCAGGGTAGCTTACAATGAGCAGTTCTTC

J gene: TRBJ2-2
V gene: TRBV5-1
clone size: -
D gene: TRBD1
CDR3 protein: CASAGTGGNTGELFF
CDR3 DNA: TGCGCCTCTGCGGGGACAGGTGGGAACACCGGGGAGCTGTTTTTT

J gene: TRBJ1-2
V gene: TRBV28
clone size: -
D gene: TRBD1
CDR3 protein: CAIGQGGGYGYTF
CDR3 DNA: TGTGCCATAGGACAGGGTGGCGGCTATGGCTACACCTTC

J gene: TRBJ2-5
V gene: TRBV14
clone size: -
D gene: -
CDR3 protein: CASSQVEETQYF
CDR3 DNA: TGTGCCAGCAGCCAAGTGGAGGAGACCCAGTACTTC

J gene: TRBJ2-2
V gene: TRBV4-3
clone size: -
D gene: -
CDR3 protein: CAMHRIAGFAPGELFF
CDR3 DNA: TGCGCCATGCATAGGATTGCAGGGTTCGCCCCCGGGGAGCTGTTTTTT

J gene: TRBJ2-7
V gene: TRBV5-1
clone size: once
D gene: -
CDR3 protein: CASSLGDLLDEQYF
CDR3 DNA: TGCGCCAGCAGCTTGGGGGACCTTCTGGACGAGCAGTACTTC